The 23 T cell receptor beta chains below were found in one sample sequenced in a study of T cell responses to AZD1222 COVID-19 vaccine. This table comes from immunoSEQ multiplex PCR, and its TCRdb copy is limited to in-frame clones, with some not included. There are about 83,000 clones in the sample; 86% occur only once, and about 9.5% lies in the top ten. The sample here was peripheral blood, taken on day 0 of AZD1222 vaccination. These receptors all stem from an adult in good health.

In nucleotides, the CDR3 is TGTGCCAGCAGTTACTCGGCAGGGGGCGAGGATGGCTACACCTTC. Its protein is CASSYSAGGEDGYTF. The chain couples TRBV6-5 to TRBJ1-2; 8 bases fit TRBD1. The CDR3 runs to 15 residues. Germline-derived CDR1 and CDR2 are MNHEY and SVGAGI. J was trimmed by 6 bases and V by 0 bases; bases with no gene match: 6.

This sequence joins TRBV28 and TRBJ1-2; D call uncertain. V was trimmed by 4 bases and J by 1 base, leaving 16 bases between them. Germline V CDR1 and CDR2: MDHEN, SYDVKM. CDR3 length: 16 amino acids. The CDR3 region is CASSSPSQYLNYGYTF. The CDR3 coding sequence is TGTGCCAGCAGTTCCCCCTCCCAATACCTTAACTATGGCTACACCTTC.

V usage is TRBV5-6 and J usage is TRBJ2-5; 14 positions agree with TRBD2. Per the germline V gene, CDR1 is SGHDT and CDR2 is YYEEEE. The CDR3 totals 18 residues. V trimming: 1 base; J trimming: 4 bases; junction bases outside the gene matches: 9. The CDR3 DNA sequence: TGTGCCAGCAGCTTGAAACCCGGGACTAGCGGGGGACGAGAGACCCAGTACTTC. Its protein is CASSLKPGTSGGRETQYF.

V is TRBV10-3 and J is TRBJ2-2; D is possibly TRBD1 or TRBD2 (6 bases each). CDR1 is ENHRY and CDR2 is SYGVKD in the germline V gene. Trimming cost V 10 bases and J 4 bases, with 16 bases left between them. This CDR3 contains 14 residues. The CDR3 here is CATGGGMFTGELFF. The CDR3 nucleotides read TGTGCCACCGGAGGGGGTATGTTCACCGGGGAGCTGTTTTTT.

The chain carries TRBV28 and TRBJ1-5, with D uncertain. With 3 bases removed from V and 0 bases from J, the gap between germline ends came to 9 bases. The CDR3 is 15 residues long. Germline CDR1 MDHEN, CDR2 SYDVKM. The CDR3 coding sequence is TGTGCCAGCAGTTTTTCACAAGTTAGCAATCAGCCCCAGCATTTT. Translation gives CASSFSQVSNQPQHF.

The chain carries TRBV18 and TRBJ2-3, with TRBD1 matching 7 bases. The CDR3 spans 16 residues. Losses at the gene ends were 1 base for V and 0 bases for J; bases not matched to a gene: 4. CDR1 is KGHSH, CDR2 LQKENI, per germline. CDR3 bases: TGTGCCAGCTCACCACGGGGGACAGCTAGCACAGATACGCAGTATTTT. As protein: CASSPRGTASTDTQYF.

This clone has just one count. V usage is TRBV7-6 and J usage is TRBJ1-3; D unclear. Germline CDR1 SGHVS, CDR2 FNYEAQ. The CDR3 runs to 16 residues. Trimming took off 3 bases at V and 4 bases at J, with 16 bases between the two ends. The CDR3 DNA reads as TGTGCCAGCAGCTTGAGCGAGTTAAATGGGGGAAACACCATATATTTT. As protein: CASSLSELNGGNTIYF.

V and J are TRBV5-1 and TRBJ2-7; the match to TRBD1 covers 8 bases. The CDR3 runs 16 residues. Trimming took 3 bases from V and 0 from J; bases not matched to a gene: 8. The germline V gene encodes CDR1 SGHRS and CDR2 YFSETQ. This CDR3 reads CASSWHTGQGSYEQYF. CDR3 DNA sequence: TGCGCCAGCAGCTGGCATACCGGACAGGGCTCCTACGAGCAGTACTTC.

CDR3 residues: CASSLIGVGGYTF. The CDR3 DNA follows: TGTGCCAGCAGCTTAATCGGGGTTGGCGGCTACACCTTC. The V call is TRBV7-9, the J call TRBJ1-2; D gene uncertain. V was trimmed by 2 bases and J by 8 bases, leaving 12 bases between them. Per germline, CDR1 SEHNR and CDR2 FQNEAQ (reference sequence). The CDR3 sequence is 13 residues long.

J is TRBJ1-3 and V is TRBV9; D is uncertain. Trimming stripped 0 bases from V and 6 bases from J, with 4 bases between. The CDR3 sequence is 12 residues long. From germline, CDR1 is SGDLS and CDR2 YYNGEE. This chain's CDR3 is CASSVDENTIYF. The CDR3, as DNA: TGTGCCAGCAGCGTAGACGAAAACACCATATATTTT. Supplemented by reference TRBV9 and TRBJ1-3, the full variable domain reads DSGVTQTPKHLITATGQRVTLRCSPRSGDLSVYWYQQSLDQGLQFLIQYYNGEERAKGNILERFSAQQFPDLHSELNLSSLELGDSALYFCASSVDENTIYFGEGSWLTVV.

The J gene is TRBJ2-7, the V gene TRBV5-1; D possibly corresponds to TRBD1 (7 bases). Trimming shortened V by 4 bases and J by 0 bases, and 17 bases separated the two germline ends. Germline-derived CDR1 and CDR2 are SGHRS and YFSETQ. This CDR3 contains 16 residues. The CDR3 sequence: CASSAGQSLSSYEQYF. As DNA, the CDR3 is TGCGCCAGCAGCGCGGGACAGTCGCTTAGCTCCTACGAGCAGTACTTC.

The J gene is TRBJ2-7, the V gene TRBV7-9; weak D call: TRBD2 (6 bases). V was trimmed by 1 base and J by 7 bases, leaving 14 bases between them. The CDR3 is 14 amino acids. Germline CDR1 reads SEHNR; CDR2 reads FQNEAQ (reference sequence). CDR3 sequence (DNA): TGTGCCAGCAGCTTAGTGGCGGGGACTGGAGAGCAGTACTTC. Protein: CASSLVAGTGEQYF.

The chain is built from TRBV28 and TRBJ2-1; D is unclear. This CDR3 contains 13 residues. V shed 4 bases and J shed 8 bases, with 12 bases lying between them. The germline V gene has CDR1 MDHEN and CDR2 SYDVKM. CDR3 in amino acids: CASSSGPGDEQFF. CDR3 nucleotide sequence: TGTGCCAGCAGTTCCGGACCTGGGGATGAGCAGTTCTTC.

The chain couples TRBV7-9 to TRBJ2-2, with D unresolved. The germline gives CDR1 SEHNR, CDR2 FQNEAQ (reference sequence). V was clipped by 5 bases and J by 7 bases, with 17 bases between them. This CDR3 contains 15 residues. The CDR3 loop is CASSRSTRKNGELFF. For the CDR3, the DNA is TGTGCCAGCAGCAGATCGACGAGAAAGAACGGGGAGCTGTTTTTT.

The DNA for the CDR3 is TGTGCCAGCTGTGTGATGGGGGGAGGTCACTATGGCTACACCTTC. This translates into CASCVMGGGHYGYTF. The chain carries TRBV28 and TRBJ1-2; perhaps TRBD1 as D (5 bases). V was shortened by 8 bases and J by 3 bases, with 19 bases between the two germline ends. The germline V gene has CDR1 MDHEN and CDR2 SYDVKM. This CDR3 has 15 amino acids.

The genes are TRBV6-5 and TRBJ1-5, with TRBD1 matching over 7 bases. Germline V lookup: CDR1 MNHEY, CDR2 SVGAGI. The CDR3 covers 15 residues. V shed 11 bases and J 0 bases; nucleotides not matched to a gene: 10. This CDR3 is CAARKTGDSNQPQHF. The CDR3 DNA reads TGTGCCGCTAGAAAAACAGGGGATAGCAATCAGCCCCAGCATTTT.

The J gene is TRBJ2-7, the V gene TRBV7-2; tentative D call: TRBD1 (5 bases). V shed 1 base and J shed 6 bases, with 13 bases lying between them. This CDR3 spans 14 amino acids. The germline V gene encodes CDR1 SGHTA and CDR2 FQGNSA. DNA for the CDR3: TGTGCCAGCAGCTTAGTTCAGGGCCTCGGCGAGCAGTACTTC. It translates to CASSLVQGLGEQYF.

This clone was picked up a small number of times. The chain combines TRBV19 with TRBJ1-4; D perhaps matches TRBD1 (5 bases). The CDR3 has 15 amino acids. CDR1 is LNHDA and CDR2 is SQIVND in the germline V gene (reference sequence). Trimming took off 6 bases at V and 5 bases at J, with 16 bases between the two ends. CDR3 sequence (DNA): TGTGCCAGTAGGGCCGCCGGGGGAAGGAATGAAAAACTGTTTTTT. Translated, it gives CASRAAGGRNEKLFF.

The chain employs TRBV24-1 and TRBJ2-1; D gene uncertain. Germline CDR1 reads KGHDR; CDR2 reads SFDVKD. CDR3 length: 13 amino acids. Trimming removed 3 bases from V and 7 bases from J, with 9 bases in between. CDR3: CATSDPGRNEQFF. The DNA of the CDR3 is TGTGCCACCAGTGATCCCGGACGGAATGAGCAGTTCTTC.

This chain links TRBV6-1 with TRBJ1-3; TRBD1 is a possible D gene (5 bases). Trimming took 2 bases from V and 2 from J, leaving 16 bases between them. The germline V gene encodes CDR1 MNHNS and CDR2 SASEGT. This CDR3 region has 17 residues. The CDR3 DNA follows: TGTGCCAGCAGTGAACGGGGACTCGGAGGACCTGGAAACACCATATATTTT. Amino acid sequence: CASSERGLGGPGNTIYF.

The chain couples TRBV3-1 (or the pseudogene TRBV3-2) to TRBJ1-3; 7 bases align to TRBD1. This CDR3 is 17 amino acids long. The trim removed 2 bases at V and 2 bases at J, leaving 9 bases unmatched. Germline CDR1 and CDR2: LGHDT and YNNKEL (reference sequence). The CDR3 region is CASSQISKQGAGNTIYF. For the CDR3, the DNA is TGTGCCAGCAGCCAAATCTCCAAGCAGGGGGCTGGAAACACCATATATTTT.

J is TRBJ2-2 and V is TRBV5-1; TRBD2 aligns across 11 bases. The germline CDR1 and CDR2 sequences are SGHRS and YFSETQ. This CDR3 spans 19 amino acids. Trimming removed 4 bases from V and 1 base from J; junction bases left unmatched: 12. CDR3 amino acids: CASSPVPGLAALNTGELFF. CDR3 bases: TGCGCCAGCAGCCCCGTCCCGGGACTAGCGGCCCTGAACACCGGGGAGCTGTTTTTT. Full variable domain (rest looked up from reference TRBV5-1 and TRBJ2-2): KAGVTQTPRYLIKTRGQQVTLSCSPISGHRSVSWYQQTPGQGLQFLFEYFSETQRNKGNFPGRFSGRQFSNSRSEMNVSTLELGDSALYLCASSPVPGLAALNTGELFFGEGSRLTVL.

The chain employs TRBV27 and TRBJ1-3, with D maybe TRBD1 (6 bases). Germline CDR1 is MNHEY and CDR2 is SMNVEV (reference sequence). The CDR3 is 15 amino acids. Between the trimmed V and J ends, which lost 5 bases and 3 bases, there was a span of 14 bases. The CDR3 here is CASSPQGYGGNTIYF. The CDR3 DNA reads as TGTGCCAGCAGTCCACAGGGTTATGGTGGAAACACCATATATTTT.